These 16 T cell receptor beta chains were all obtained from the same sample, sequenced in a study of blood T cell repertoires in COVID-19. Measured with immunoSEQ multiplex PCR; TCRdb has only the in-frame clones, and not every one. The sample gives fewer than 85,000 clones, 75% to 90% of which show up once; 4.5% to 5.5% is in the top ten. The material sequenced was peripheral blood. The receptors were sampled from a man aged 80 or over with acute or convalescent COVID-19.

The chain links TRBV12-5 to TRBJ1-2; 7 bases line up with TRBD1. Germline V gene data show CDR1 as LGHNT and CDR2 as FRNRAP. The CDR3 has 18 residues. V trimming: 6 bases; J trimming: 5 bases; junction bases outside the gene matches: 21. The CDR3, as DNA: TGTGCTAGTGGCCGTATGCTGGACAGGATGATTTTATCGTATGGCTACACCTTC. It is translated as CASGRMLDRMILSYGYTF.

This clone occurred once. V usage is TRBV5-1 and J usage is TRBJ2-2; 11 nucleotides agree with TRBD2. CDR1 is SGHRS, CDR2 YFSETQ, per germline. Germline trimming cut 4 bases from V and 5 bases from J; bases unmatched to any gene: 7. The CDR3 has 16 amino acids. CDR3 sequence: CASSPGTSGRTGELFF. The CDR3 DNA follows: TGCGCCAGCAGCCCGGGGACTAGCGGTAGGACCGGGGAGCTGTTTTTT.

This sequence joins TRBV19 and TRBJ2-3; 11 bases agree with TRBD1. Germline-derived CDR1 and CDR2 are LNHDA and SQIVND (reference sequence). The CDR3 length is 13 residues. V shed 7 bases, J shed 7 bases, and the junction held 4 bases outside the gene matches. CDR3 nucleotides: TGTGCCAGTACAGGACAGGGGGCATATACGCAGTATTTT. It translates to CASTGQGAYTQYF.

J is TRBJ1-3 and V is TRBV2; TRBD1 might be the D (6 bases). With 6 bases removed from V and 3 bases from J, the gap between germline ends came to 12 bases. The CDR3 spans 14 residues. Germline assignment: CDR1 SNHLY and CDR2 FYNNEI. The DNA for the CDR3 is TGTGCCAGCAGCCCTCAGGGGAATGGAAACACCATATATTTT. It is translated as CASSPQGNGNTIYF.

V gene TRBV5-1 combines with J gene TRBJ2-5, with TRBD2 identical over 7 bases. Germline CDR1 is SGHRS and CDR2 is YFSETQ. The CDR3 length is 16 residues. The ends lost 3 bases at V and 0 bases at J; junction bases unmatched: 8. The CDR3 here is CASSSTSTPYQETQYF. As DNA, the CDR3 is TGCGCCAGCAGCTCGACTAGCACCCCGTACCAAGAGACCCAGTACTTC.

The rearrangement links TRBV5-1 to TRBJ1-1; TRBD1 might be the D (5 bases). With 2 bases removed from V and 5 bases from J, the gap between germline ends came to 10 bases. This CDR3 contains 13 residues. Germline V gene sequence: CDR1 SGHRS, CDR2 YFSETQ. The CDR3 sequence is CASSFLGATEAFF. CDR3 bases: TGCGCCAGCAGCTTTCTTGGGGCAACTGAAGCTTTCTTT.

V gene TRBV6-1 combines with J gene TRBJ2-7; 10 bases fit TRBD1. This CDR3 comprises 16 residues. V lost 2 bases to trimming and J lost 2 bases; unmatched junction nucleotides: 6. Germline V lookup: CDR1 MNHNS, CDR2 SASEGT. This chain's CDR3 is CASSEWRGTGAYEQYF. The DNA of the CDR3 is TGTGCCAGCAGTGAATGGAGGGGGACAGGGGCCTACGAGCAGTACTTC.

This chain joins TRBV6-5 and TRBJ1-5; 7 bases map to TRBD1. Germline CDR1 reads MNHEY; CDR2 reads SVGAGI. J was trimmed by 4 bases and V by 10 bases; bases with no gene match: 10. The CDR3 has 14 residues. The DNA for the CDR3 is TGTGCCATCGCCAGGGGGTCGGGGAATCAGCCCCAGCATTTT. Translating gives CAIARGSGNQPQHF.

This clone was counted only a few times. The chain is built from TRBV19 and TRBJ1-6, with 12 bases lining up with TRBD1. V lost 5 bases to trimming and J lost 7 bases; unmatched junction nucleotides: 12. The CDR3 length is 18 residues. Germline V CDR1 and CDR2: LNHDA, SQIVND (reference sequence). This CDR3 reads CASSGGTGGIAGNSPLHF. The CDR3 DNA sequence: TGTGCCAGTAGTGGCGGGACAGGGGGCATCGCAGGGAATTCACCCCTCCACTTT. Using reference TRBV19 and TRBJ1-6 for the parts outside the CDR3, the full variable domain is DGGITQSPKYLFRKEGQNVTLSCEQNLNHDAMYWYRQDPGQGLRLIYYSQIVNDFQKGDIAEGYSVSREKKESFPLTVTSAQKNPTAFYLCASSGGTGGIAGNSPLHFGNGTRLTVT.

The rearrangement joins TRBV4-3 to TRBJ2-7; TRBD1 aligns across 7 bases. There are 13 residues in the CDR3. J lost 5 bases, V lost 4 bases, and 5 bases had no gene match. Germline CDR1 and CDR2: LGHNA and YSLEER. DNA for the CDR3: TGCGCCAGCAGCCCCCGACAGGGCCACGAGCAGTACTTC. Encoded protein: CASSPRQGHEQYF.

This chain joins TRBV7-9 and TRBJ1-4; D uncertain. Trimming stripped 8 bases from V and 3 bases from J, with 10 bases between. The V gene's germline CDR1 is SEHNR and CDR2 FQNEAQ (reference sequence). The CDR3 has 13 amino acids. The DNA of the CDR3 is TGTGCCAGCGGGGAGTCATCTAATGAAAAACTGTTTTTT. This translates into CASGESSNEKLFF.

This clone was counted a single time. The chain combines TRBV24-1 with TRBJ2-7; 7 bases agree with TRBD1. V shed 9 bases, J shed 2 bases, and the junction held 9 bases outside the gene matches. Germline V CDR1 and CDR2: KGHDR, SFDVKD. CDR3 length equals 14 residues. The CDR3 bases are TGTGCCACCGCCAACAGGGGCCCACCCTACGAGCAGTACTTC. Protein: CATANRGPPYEQYF.

The count of this clone is one. V and J are TRBV12-3 or TRBV12-4 and TRBJ2-7; D unresolved. This CDR3 region has 13 residues. Deletions cut 2 bases from V and 2 bases from J, with 7 bases between. The DNA of the CDR3 is TGTGCCAGCAGTTTATGGGCAGCCTACGAGCAGTACTTC. Its translation: CASSLWAAYEQYF.

Only one count was recorded for this clone. The chain uses TRBV5-1 and TRBJ2-7, with D possibly being TRBD2 (6 bases). V lost 1 base, J lost 4 bases, and 18 bases lay in between. The CDR3 consists of 16 residues. The V gene's germline CDR1 is SGHRS and CDR2 YFSETQ. Here the CDR3 reads CASSLIGDLGPYEQYF. The CDR3 DNA reads as TGCGCCAGCAGCTTGATTGGGGACTTGGGCCCGTACGAGCAGTACTTC.

The V gene is TRBV28, the J gene TRBJ1-1; TRBD1 might be the D (6 bases). Per the germline V gene, CDR1 is MDHEN and CDR2 is SYDVKM. V lost 7 bases to trimming and J lost 6 bases, with 24 bases between them. The CDR3 has 16 residues. CDR3 sequence: CASTPRTAMARAEAFF. The CDR3 DNA is TGTGCCAGCACCCCCAGGACAGCCATGGCCCGGGCTGAAGCTTTCTTT.

The genes are TRBV6-5 and TRBJ1-2; a weak D match, TRBD1 (6 bases). The germline V and J ends were trimmed by 6 bases and 0 bases, with 11 bases remaining between them. This CDR3 has 14 amino acids. Germline lookup yields CDR1 MNHEY and CDR2 SVGAGI. The CDR3 sequence is CASRLGGANYGYTF. In DNA, the CDR3 is TGTGCCAGCAGACTAGGGGGGGCTAACTATGGCTACACCTTC.